The 24 T cell receptor beta chains below come from one sample, sequenced in a study of response to subunit inactivated influenza vaccine. TCRdb reprocessed the RT-PCR reads with MiXCR, giving one entry per CDR3 protein. The sample shows about 520,000 distinct CDR3 sequences, about 25% of them seen only once. The sequencing here drew on CD4+ T cells sorted from PBMCs, taken around 5 days after vaccination. The receptor set was obtained from a man between 50 and 59 years old who received an inactivated influenza vaccine.

This clonotype was recorded once. The V call is TRBV7-6, the J call TRBJ2-3, with D possibly TRBD1 on 6 matching bases. This CDR3 spans 16 amino acids. Deletions cut 1 base from V and 2 bases from J, with 13 bases between. Germline V gene data show CDR1 as SGHVS and CDR2 as FNYEAQ. The CDR3 spells CASSLGSWGHTDTQYF. The CDR3 region has the DNA TGTGCCAGCAGCTTAGGGTCCTGGGGGCACACAGATACGCAGTATTTT.

J is TRBJ1-6 and V is TRBV10-3; TRBD1 is a possible D gene (5 bases). V shed 7 bases and J shed 7 bases, with 14 bases lying between them. The CDR3 extends over 14 amino acids. Germline lookup yields CDR1 ENHRY and CDR2 SYGVKD. CDR3 sequence (DNA): TGTGCCATCACCCCAGACAGTCGAAATTCACCCCTCCACTTT. Protein: CAITPDSRNSPLHF.

V is TRBV7-7 and J is TRBJ2-2; possibly TRBD2 for D (6 bases). V was pared by 11 bases and J by 3 bases, with 10 bases between. The CDR3 is made up of 12 amino acids. Germline V gene lookup returns CDR1 SSHAT and CDR2 FNYEAQ (reference sequence). Here the CDR3 reads CASGLHTGELFF. The CDR3 DNA reads TGTGCCTCGGGACTCCACACCGGGGAGCTGTTTTTT.

This chain links TRBV6-2 or TRBV6-3 with TRBJ1-5, with a tentative D call TRBD1 (5 bases). The V and J ends lost 8 bases and 2 bases respectively, with 10 bases between them. Germline V gene sequence: CDR1 MNHEY, CDR2 SVGEGT. The CDR3 extends over 13 amino acids. The CDR3 sequence is CASGTVGNQPQHF. CDR3 in DNA: TGTGCCAGCGGGACGGTCGGCAATCAGCCCCAGCATTTT.

This clonotype was seen a handful of times. The chain carries TRBV12-3 or TRBV12-4 and TRBJ2-1; 11 bases line up with TRBD1. The length of the CDR3 is 15 residues. V was clipped by 6 bases and J by 6 bases; unmatched bases: 7. The CDR3 region has the DNA TGTGCCAGCAGAGACGGGGACAGGGGGGTCAATGAGCAGTTCTTC. Its translation: CASRDGDRGVNEQFF.

The chain couples TRBV29-1 to TRBJ2-3; no reliable D call. Germline assignment: CDR1 SQVTM and CDR2 ANQGSEA. This CDR3 comprises 14 residues. The V gene lost 4 bases and the J gene lost 0 bases, with 11 bases spanning the gap. For the CDR3, the DNA is TGCAGCGTTGCCCGGAAGTCTAGCACAGATACGCAGTATTTT. Translating it yields CSVARKSSTDTQYF.

This clonotype has more than one count but fewer than ten. The chain couples TRBV6-5 to TRBJ1-5, with TRBD1 as a possible D gene (5 bases). The V end was cut by 3 bases, the J end by 4 bases, with 7 bases between. The CDR3 is made up of 13 amino acids. Per germline, CDR1 MNHEY and CDR2 SVGAGI. The CDR3: CASSYYRNQPQHF. CDR3 bases: TGTGCCAGCAGTTATTACAGGAATCAGCCCCAGCATTTT.

The J gene is TRBJ2-1, the V gene TRBV7-2; D unresolved. CDR1 is SGHTA and CDR2 is FQGNSA in the germline V gene. The CDR3 extends over 13 amino acids. V dropped 3 bases and J dropped 8 bases, with 11 bases sitting between them. The chain's CDR3 is CASSLPVLDEQFF. The CDR3 coding sequence is TGTGCCAGCAGCTTGCCCGTTTTAGATGAGCAGTTCTTC.

This clonotype showed up just a few times. CDR3 sequence: CSARRGSEGLDEQFF. The CDR3 DNA follows: TGCAGTGCTAGAAGAGGCTCGGAGGGTCTCGATGAGCAGTTCTTC. The chain has TRBV20-1 and TRBJ2-1; TRBD2 is a possible D gene (6 bases). The CDR3 consists of 15 residues. V was shortened by 2 bases and J by 8 bases, with 19 bases between the two germline ends. CDR1 DFQATT and CDR2 SNEGSKA come from the germline V gene (reference sequence).

The rearrangement joins TRBV4-2 to TRBJ1-2; 7 bases map to TRBD1. Germline lookup yields CDR1 LGHNA and CDR2 YNFKEQ. This CDR3 is 14 amino acids long. The trim removed 1 base at V and 8 bases at J, leaving 7 bases unmatched. This chain's CDR3 is CASSQGTGGGGYTF. The CDR3 DNA reads as TGTGCCAGCAGCCAAGGGACAGGTGGGGGAGGCTACACCTTC.

In its sample, this clonotype was seen a few times. The chain couples TRBV5-6 to TRBJ2-7; maybe TRBD2 (6 bases). V was clipped by 5 bases and J by 6 bases, with 21 bases between them. Germline lookup yields CDR1 SGHDT and CDR2 YYEEEE. There are 15 residues in the CDR3. The CDR3 is CASSTTGLVLGEQYF. CDR3 bases: TGTGCCAGCAGTACTACGGGACTGGTCCTAGGCGAGCAGTACTTC. Filled out from reference TRBV5-6 and TRBJ2-7, the complete variable domain reads DAGVTQSPTHLIKTRGQQVTLRCSPKSGHDTVSWYQQALGQGPQFIFQYYEEEERQRGNFPDRFSGHQFPNYSSELNVNALLLGDSALYLCASSTTGLVLGEQYFGPGTRLTVT.

The genes are TRBV27 and TRBJ1-2; the match to TRBD1 covers 11 bases. V lost 4 bases to trimming and J lost 5 bases; unmatched junction nucleotides: 9. Germline-derived CDR1 and CDR2 are MNHEY and SMNVEV (reference sequence). This CDR3 is built from 16 residues. CDR3 sequence (DNA): TGTGCCAGCAGTTCGCTGCCGGGACAGGGGGGATATGGCTACACCTTC. It is translated as CASSSLPGQGGYGYTF.

Many counts were recorded for this clonotype. The chain uses TRBV12-3 or TRBV12-4 and TRBJ1-5; D uncertain. The V gene lost 1 base and the J gene lost 1 base, with 5 bases spanning the gap. CDR3 length equals 14 residues. The chain's CDR3 is CASSLGTSNQPQHF. Written as DNA, the CDR3 is TGTGCCAGCAGTTTAGGGACCAGCAATCAGCCCCAGCATTTT.

The chain couples TRBV6-5 to TRBJ1-6, with a weak D call TRBD1 (6 bases). CDR3 size: 15 residues. Germline V lookup: CDR1 MNHEY, CDR2 SVGAGI. Trimming shortened V by 0 bases and J by 7 bases, and 10 bases separated the two germline ends. CDR3: CASSYSLRGNSPLHF. Written as DNA, the CDR3 is TGTGCCAGCAGTTACTCGCTCAGGGGAAATTCACCCCTCCACTTT.

The chain uses TRBV6-1 and TRBJ2-1; TRBD1 agrees at 8 bases. Germline assignment: CDR1 MNHNS and CDR2 SASEGT. Germline trimming cut 8 bases from V and 3 bases from J; bases unmatched to any gene: 6. The CDR3 consists of 14 residues. The CDR3 reads CASAGQGVYNEQFF. CDR3 nucleotides: TGTGCCAGCGCCGGACAGGGAGTCTACAATGAGCAGTTCTTC.

Comments on this clonotype: Mismatch with germline at one junction end may stem from a read error. The V and J genes are TRBV20-1 and TRBJ1-5; D gene uncertain. The CDR3 loop spans 14 amino acids. Germline CDR1 DFQATT, CDR2 SNEGSKA (reference sequence). The CDR3: CSAAGPGGNHPQHF. CDR3 nucleotides: TGCAGTGCCGCTGGGCCAGGAGGTAATCACCCCCAGCATTTT.

This clonotype was found a few times. V gene TRBV20-1 combines with J gene TRBJ2-5; D may be TRBD1 (5 bases). Germline assignment: CDR1 DFQATT and CDR2 SNEGSKA (reference sequence). Trimming pared 4 bases from V and 5 bases from J, leaving 14 bases between. The CDR3 is made up of 13 amino acids. The CDR3 loop is CSATRQNRETQYF. The CDR3 DNA sequence: TGCAGTGCTACTAGACAGAACAGGGAGACCCAGTACTTC.

The genes are TRBV6-1 and TRBJ2-7, with 9 bases matching TRBD2. Germline V gives CDR1 MNHNS, CDR2 SASEGT. The ends lost 8 bases at V and 4 bases at J; junction bases unmatched: 9. This CDR3 has 14 amino acids. The chain's CDR3 is CASLSLAGRYEQYF. The CDR3 DNA sequence: TGTGCCAGCTTGTCGCTAGCGGGACGTTACGAGCAGTACTTC.

The J gene is TRBJ1-1, the V gene TRBV28; no clear D. The CDR3 sequence is 15 residues long. From germline, CDR1 is MDHEN and CDR2 SYDVKM. The V and J ends lost 2 bases and 10 bases respectively, with 20 bases between them. The CDR3 is CASSLNDGGVGRAFF. The CDR3 bases are TGTGCCAGCAGTTTAAACGACGGCGGGGTAGGACGAGCTTTCTTT.

This clonotype was counted a single time. The J gene is TRBJ2-2, the V gene TRBV7-3, with D unclear. Germline CDR1 SGHTA, CDR2 FQGTGA. The ends were cut back, 5 bases at V and 4 bases at J, with 20 bases in the middle. This CDR3 is 17 amino acids long. The CDR3 region has the DNA TGTGCCAGCAGCCCCACGGTTGTCGCTGAGTTCACCGGGGAGCTGTTTTTT. This translates into CASSPTVVAEFTGELFF.

Only a few counts were recorded for this clonotype. J is TRBJ2-3 and V is TRBV7-2; D remains ambiguous. V was cut by 1 base and J by 0 bases, with 8 bases left in between. Germline loops: CDR1 SGHTA, CDR2 FQGNSA. The CDR3 has 15 amino acids. Written as DNA, the CDR3 is TGTGCCAGCAGCTTAGTTAGCTATAGCACAGATACGCAGTATTTT. It codes for CASSLVSYSTDTQYF.

This clonotype turned up a few times. The J gene is TRBJ2-5, the V gene TRBV12-3 or TRBV12-4; TRBD2 aligns across 8 bases. With V trimmed by 7 bases and J by 4 bases, 8 bases remained unmatched. The CDR3 spans 14 residues. The CDR3 here is CASTERERVETQYF. CDR3 sequence (DNA): TGTGCCAGCACCGAGCGGGAGAGAGTAGAGACCCAGTACTTC.

The CDR3 region is CASSLIVKGGWTYGYTF. The CDR3 DNA reads TGTGCCAGCAGTTTAATCGTCAAAGGGGGGTGGACCTATGGCTACACCTTC. J is TRBJ1-2 and V is TRBV28, with a possible D match to TRBD1 (6 bases). Germline lookup yields CDR1 MDHEN and CDR2 SYDVKM. Between the trimmed V and J ends, which lost 2 bases and 4 bases, there was a span of 20 bases. This CDR3 contains 17 residues.

The genes are TRBV10-3 and TRBJ2-7; the match to TRBD2 covers 8 bases. CDR3 length equals 15 residues. Germline assignment: CDR1 ENHRY and CDR2 SYGVKD. The ends lost 2 bases at V and 7 bases at J; junction bases unmatched: 10. The CDR3 loop is CAISEGTSGGKEQYF. In nucleotides, the CDR3 is TGTGCCATCAGTGAGGGGACGTCGGGGGGGAAGGAGCAGTACTTC.